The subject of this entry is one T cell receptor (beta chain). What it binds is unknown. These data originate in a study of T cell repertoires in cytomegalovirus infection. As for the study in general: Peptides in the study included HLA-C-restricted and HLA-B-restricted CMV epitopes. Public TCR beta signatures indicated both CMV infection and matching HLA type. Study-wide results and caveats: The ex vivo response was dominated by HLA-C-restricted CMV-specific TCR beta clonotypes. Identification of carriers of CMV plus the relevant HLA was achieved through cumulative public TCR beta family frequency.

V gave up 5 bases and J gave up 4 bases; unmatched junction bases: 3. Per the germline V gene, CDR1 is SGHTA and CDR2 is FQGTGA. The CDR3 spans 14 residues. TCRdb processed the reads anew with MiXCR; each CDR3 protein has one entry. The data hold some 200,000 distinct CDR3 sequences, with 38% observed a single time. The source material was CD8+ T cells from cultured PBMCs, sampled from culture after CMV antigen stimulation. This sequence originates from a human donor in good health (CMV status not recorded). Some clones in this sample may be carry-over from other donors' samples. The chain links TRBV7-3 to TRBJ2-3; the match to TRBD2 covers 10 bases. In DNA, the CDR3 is TGTGCCAGCAGCGTAGCGGGGGGCCCAGATACGCAGTATTTT. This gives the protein CASSVAGGPDTQYF. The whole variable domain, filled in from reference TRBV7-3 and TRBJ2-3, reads GAGVSQTPSNKVTEKGKYVELRCDPISGHTALYWYRQSLGQGPEFLIYFQGTGAADDSGLPNDRFFAVRPEGSVSTLKIQRTERGDSAVYLCASSVAGGPDTQYFGPGTRLTVL.